The 6 T cell receptor beta chains given below trace back to one sample, sequenced in a study of cytomegalovirus exposure and HLA in healthy donors. Primers included in the PCR were 60 Vbeta and 13 Jbeta primers. The table came from immunoSEQ multiplex PCR; TCRdb's copy has only in-frame clones and leaves some out. The sample contains 180,000 or so clones, about 79% of which appear only once. Sequenced material: PBMCs. Source of these receptors: a young man in good health and CMV-seronegative.

This chain uses TRBV5-1 with TRBJ2-1; 8 bases map to TRBD2. The junction had 1 base not matched to a gene; V was cut back by 2 bases and J by 3 bases. This CDR3 has 14 residues. In germline, CDR1 is SGHRS, CDR2 YFSETQ. CDR3 bases: TGCGCCAGCAGCTTAGCGGGAGACTACAATGAGCAGTTCTTC. Its translation: CASSLAGDYNEQFF. Looking up the rest from reference TRBV5-1 and TRBJ2-1 gives the full variable domain: KAGVTQTPRYLIKTRGQQVTLSCSPISGHRSVSWYQQTPGQGLQFLFEYFSETQRNKGNFPGRFSGRQFSNSRSEMNVSTLELGDSALYLCASSLAGDYNEQFFGPGTRLTVL.

This chain connects TRBV6-6 to TRBJ1-5; D remains ambiguous. V was shortened by 4 bases and J by 9 bases, with 7 bases between the two germline ends. The CDR3 extends over 11 amino acids. The germline CDR1 and CDR2 sequences are MNHNY and SVGAGI (reference sequence). The CDR3, as DNA: TGTGCCAGCAGTTCCGACTCGCCCCAGCATTTT. It is translated as CASSSDSPQHF.

This chain connects TRBV2 to TRBJ2-1; 9 bases are shared with TRBD2. The CDR3 contains 13 residues. Germline assignment: CDR1 SNHLY and CDR2 FYNNEI. Trimming at V came to 6 bases and at J to 9 bases, leaving 6 bases not matched to a gene. The CDR3 DNA sequence: TGTGCCAGCAGGGACCTAGCGGGAACTGAGCAGTTCTTC. This encodes CASRDLAGTEQFF.

This sequence joins TRBV28 and TRBJ1-2, with TRBD1 matching 7 bases. Germline V CDR1 and CDR2: MDHEN, SYDVKM. Losses at the gene ends were 3 bases for V and 7 bases for J; bases not matched to a gene: 5. This CDR3 contains 13 residues. The CDR3 here is CASSLGYRGGYTF. The DNA of the CDR3 is TGTGCCAGCAGTTTGGGCTACAGGGGTGGCTACACCTTC.

This chain joins TRBV2 and TRBJ2-3; 8 nucleotides line up with TRBD2. Unmatched junction bases numbered 5, after V lost 11 bases and J lost 4 bases. The CDR3 is 12 amino acids. CDR1 is SNHLY and CDR2 is FYNNEI in the germline V gene. The CDR3: CASRTSPDTQYF. DNA for the CDR3: TGTGCCTCCAGGACTAGCCCAGATACGCAGTATTTT.

The gene calls are TRBV6-5 and TRBJ2-7, with D unresolved. V gave up 6 bases and J gave up 3 bases, with 12 bases separating them. CDR1 is MNHEY and CDR2 is SVGAGI in the germline V gene. CDR3 length equals 13 residues. The CDR3 region is CASSQSTVYEQYF. The DNA of the CDR3 is TGTGCCAGCAGCCAAAGCACAGTCTACGAGCAGTACTTC.